This T cell receptor (beta chain) emerged from a study of T cells expressing NK-cell markers. Study context: Sorted CD3+CD56-NKG2C+, CD3+CD56+NKG2C- and CD3+CD56+NKG2C+ T cells were the source of the TCR beta repertoires. General study results and limits: In a handful of donors, dominant clonotypes made up about 25-65% of CD3+CD56-NKG2C+ cells.

A note on this clonotype: Its target is unknown.

The germline V gene has CDR1 MNHEY and CDR2 SMNVEV (reference sequence). The length of the CDR3 is 13 residues. TCRdb reprocessed the 5' RACE reads and reports one entry per CDR3 protein, with no DNA. The sample features about 380,000 distinct CDR3 sequences, with over 4% in its top ten. This sequence originates from a man aged 18 to 70 in good health. The sample taken for sequencing was blood T cells: a sorted CD56 or NKG2C T cell subset, CD4+ or CD8+ T cells, or bulk PBMC T cells (not recorded which). The chain recombines TRBV27 with TRBJ2-4. The CDR3 region is CASSFSLGGSWYF.